This entry lists 20 T cell receptor beta chains sequenced from one sample in a study of blood T cells in healthy people across ages. The second PCR ran about 6 to 12 cycles with a sample-barcoded 5' primer and J-beta primers. TCRdb re-analysed the 5' RACE reads in MiXCR, keeping a single row per CDR3 protein. The sample holds 1.5 million to 2 million distinct CDR3 sequences, over 25% seen once. Sequencing input: blood. Every receptor here comes from a woman under 40 in good health.

This clonotype showed up just a few times. V and J are TRBV29-1 and TRBJ1-2; D uncertain. Germline values: CDR1 SQVTM, CDR2 ANQGSEA. This CDR3 has 14 amino acids. Trimming took 7 bases from V and 5 from J, leaving 20 bases between them. The CDR3 nucleotides are TGCAGCGCGACCAATACCGGGATCGCATATGGCTACACCTTC. Its translation is CSATNTGIAYGYTF.

The J gene is TRBJ2-3, the V gene TRBV10-3; D may be TRBD2 (5 bases). CDR3 length: 14 amino acids. The germline CDR1 and CDR2 sequences are ENHRY and SYGVKD. V lost 5 bases, J lost 0 bases, and 9 bases lay in between. The CDR3 bases are TGTGCCATCAGTACAGCGGCTAGCACAGATACGCAGTATTTT. This sequence encodes CAISTAASTDTQYF.

J is TRBJ1-5 and V is TRBV12-3 or TRBV12-4, with a possible D match to TRBD1 (5 bases). The V gene lost 5 bases and the J gene lost 10 bases, with 15 bases spanning the gap. The CDR3 is made up of 13 amino acids. CDR3 loop: CASSKLQESPQHF. The DNA of the CDR3 is TGTGCCAGCAGTAAATTACAGGAATCCCCCCAGCATTTT.

The chain is built from TRBV7-3 and TRBJ2-7; D ambiguous. The germline CDR1 and CDR2 sequences are SGHTA and FQGTGA. Trimming stripped 5 bases from V and 3 bases from J, with 11 bases between. The CDR3 spans 13 residues. The CDR3 DNA is TGTGCCAGCAGCCCCGGATCCCACTACGAGCAGTACTTC. Translated, it gives CASSPGSHYEQYF.

Of note for this clonotype: At one boundary the junction diverges from the germline segment, which might be a read error. This chain joins TRBV6-5 and TRBJ2-3; D perhaps matches TRBD2 (5 bases). Germline lookup yields CDR1 MNHEY and CDR2 SVGAGI. The CDR3 covers 13 residues. The CDR3 protein is CASSSGITDAQYF. CDR3 DNA sequence: TGTGCCAGCAGTAGCGGAATCACAGATGCGCAGTATTTT.

This clonotype has a count of ten or more. The gene calls are TRBV29-1 and TRBJ2-5; no clear D. V was pared by 2 bases and J by 7 bases, with 14 bases between. The CDR3 loop spans 13 amino acids. Per the germline V gene, CDR1 is SQVTM and CDR2 is ANQGSEA. As DNA, the CDR3 is TGCAGCGTTGAACTCCCGCAGAAAGGGACCCAGTACTTC. Translation: CSVELPQKGTQYF.

With regard to this clonotype: This may stem from a read error, because a much larger clone lies one nucleotide away. The CDR3 ends on some other residue instead of the conserved phenylalanine or tryptophan, so this is likely a read error. The rearrangement joins TRBV29-1 to TRBJ2-7, with no clear D. This CDR3 has 13 residues. Germline values: CDR1 SQVTM, CDR2 ANQGSEA. V dropped 4 bases and J dropped 4 bases, with 14 bases sitting between them. The CDR3: CSVGGIFKYEQYC. In nucleotides, the CDR3 is TGCAGCGTTGGTGGGATTTTTAAGTACGAGCAGTACTGC.

This chain uses TRBV2 with TRBJ2-3; 10 positions agree with TRBD2. Trimming took 5 bases from V and 4 from J; bases not matched to a gene: 6. This CDR3 has 15 residues. CDR1 SNHLY and CDR2 FYNNEI come from the germline V gene. This CDR3 reads CASSMQAGGSDTQYF. As DNA, the CDR3 is TGTGCCAGCAGTATGCAAGCGGGAGGGTCAGATACGCAGTATTTT. The full variable domain, completed using reference TRBV2 and TRBJ2-3, is EPEVTQTPSHQVTQMGQEVILRCVPISNHLYFYWYRQILGQKVEFLVSFYNNEISEKSEIFDDQFSVERPDGSNFTLKIRSTKLEDSAMYFCASSMQAGGSDTQYFGPGTRLTVL.

This clonotype was counted once. The chain links TRBV6-1 to TRBJ1-1; D not certain. V lost 5 bases and J 1 base, leaving 11 bases between the germline ends. Germline V gene lookup returns CDR1 MNHNS and CDR2 SASEGT. There are 14 residues in the CDR3. The CDR3 DNA sequence: TGTGCCAGCAGTCCCGTCGCAGGGAACACTGAAGCTTTCTTT. It is translated as CASSPVAGNTEAFF.

This clonotype is a singleton in its sample. This chain joins TRBV5-8 and TRBJ1-1, with 8 bases matching TRBD1. V shed 3 bases and J 1 base; nucleotides not matched to a gene: 11. The germline CDR1 and CDR2 sequences are SGHTS and YDEGEE. The CDR3 loop spans 17 amino acids. This chain's CDR3 is CASSSTGASWRNTEAFF. The CDR3 DNA reads as TGTGCCAGCAGCTCGACAGGGGCTTCTTGGAGGAACACTGAAGCTTTCTTT.

The gene calls are TRBV6-5 and TRBJ1-1, with 7 bases that match TRBD1. The CDR3 has 16 residues. Trimming at V came to 6 bases and at J to 5 bases, leaving 15 bases not matched to a gene. CDR1 and CDR2 (germline): MNHEY, SVGAGI. The CDR3 DNA reads as TGTGCCAGCAGACTCCACGGACAGGCCTTGGGGACTGAAGCTTTCTTT. Translated, it gives CASRLHGQALGTEAFF.

V and J are TRBV7-2 and TRBJ1-6; D is ambiguous. V was cut by 3 bases and J by 5 bases, with 8 bases left in between. CDR1 is SGHTA and CDR2 is FQGNSA in the germline V gene. This CDR3 comprises 14 residues. The CDR3 DNA sequence: TGTGCCAGCAGCTTCAGGCAGGATAATTCACCCCTCCACTTT. This translates into CASSFRQDNSPLHF.

This clonotype was seen repeatedly, ten times or more. The V call is TRBV12-3 or TRBV12-4, the J call TRBJ1-2; no reliable D call. The CDR3 length is 14 residues. Deletions cut 8 bases from V and 1 base from J, with 14 bases between. CDR3 amino acids: CASRPPGVNYGYTF. The CDR3 DNA sequence: TGTGCCAGCCGTCCGCCCGGAGTTAACTATGGCTACACCTTC.

This clonotype showed up many times. J is TRBJ2-1 and V is TRBV29-1; D is uncertain. Germline V gene lookup returns CDR1 SQVTM and CDR2 ANQGSEA. V shed 3 bases and J shed 0 bases, with 12 bases lying between them. The CDR3 loop spans 15 amino acids. The CDR3 bases are TGCAGCGTTGAGAGCGCACAGAGCTCCTACAATGAGCAGTTCTTC. Residues: CSVESAQSSYNEQFF.

The chain couples TRBV20-1 to TRBJ2-7; 7 positions match TRBD1. The closer fit of TRBJ2-5 to the DNA end suggests the J call may be wrong. CDR3 length: 14 amino acids. The germline gives CDR1 DFQATT, CDR2 SNEGSKA (reference sequence). The CDR3 loop reads CSAGISRGRETQYF. The CDR3 coding sequence is TGCAGTGCTGGGATCAGCAGGGGGAGAGAGACCCAGTACTTC.

The chain uses TRBV6-2 or TRBV6-3 and TRBJ2-7; D tentatively fits TRBD1 or TRBD2 (5 bases each). This CDR3 is built from 15 residues. Germline values: CDR1 MNHEY, CDR2 SVGEGT. V lost 0 bases to trimming and J lost 3 bases, with 12 bases between them. CDR3 residues: CASSYSAGTHYEQYF. Here the CDR3 DNA reads TGTGCCAGCAGTTACTCTGCCGGGACCCACTACGAGCAGTACTTC.

V gene TRBV3-1 combines with J gene TRBJ1-4, with D uncertain. The germline gives CDR1 LGHDT, CDR2 YNNKEL (reference sequence). The V end lost 5 bases, the J end lost 10 bases, and 11 bases lay between the germline ends. The CDR3 sequence is 12 residues long. CDR3 sequence (DNA): TGTGCCAGCAGCGGACCACAAGGAAAACTGTTTTTT. Its translation is CASSGPQGKLFF.

The chain couples TRBV5-5 to TRBJ2-1; no definite D call. With 0 bases removed from V and 7 bases from J, the gap between germline ends came to 8 bases. Germline-derived CDR1 and CDR2 are SGHKS and YYEKEE (reference sequence). CDR3 length: 13 residues. The CDR3 sequence is CASSLGMANEQFF. CDR3 coding DNA: TGTGCCAGCAGCTTGGGGATGGCGAATGAGCAGTTCTTC.

This clonotype was recorded a few times. The chain carries TRBV30 and TRBJ2-1; 9 positions agree with TRBD2. The V gene end was trimmed by 1 base and the J gene end by 10 bases; junction bases not matched to a gene: 2. The germline CDR1 and CDR2 sequences are GTSNPN and SVGIG (reference sequence). The CDR3 is 12 amino acids. For the CDR3, the DNA is TGTGCCTGGAGTGGCAGCGGGAGGGAGCAGTTCTTC. As protein: CAWSGSGREQFF.

This sequence joins TRBV6-2 or TRBV6-3 and TRBJ1-5, with 8 bases that match TRBD1. V was pared by 4 bases and J by 7 bases, with 9 bases of the junction left unmatched. The CDR3 consists of 15 residues. CDR1 MNHEY and CDR2 SVGEGT come from the germline V gene. DNA of the CDR3: TGTGCCAGCAGTTCCTCGGACAGGGAGAGGCAGCCCCAGCATTTT. This translates into CASSSSDRERQPQHF.